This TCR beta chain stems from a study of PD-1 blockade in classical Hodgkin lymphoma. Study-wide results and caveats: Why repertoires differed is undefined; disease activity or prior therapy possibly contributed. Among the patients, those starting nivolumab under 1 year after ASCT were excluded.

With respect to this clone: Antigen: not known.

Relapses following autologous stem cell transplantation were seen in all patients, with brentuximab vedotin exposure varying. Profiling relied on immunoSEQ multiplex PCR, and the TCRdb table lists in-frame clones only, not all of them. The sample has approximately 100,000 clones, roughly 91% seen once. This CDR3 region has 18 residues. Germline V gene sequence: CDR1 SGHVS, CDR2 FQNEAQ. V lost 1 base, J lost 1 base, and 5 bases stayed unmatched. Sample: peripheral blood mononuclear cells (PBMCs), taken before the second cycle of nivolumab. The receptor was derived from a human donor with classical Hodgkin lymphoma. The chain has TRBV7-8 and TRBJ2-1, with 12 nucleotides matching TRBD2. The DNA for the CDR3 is TGTGCCAGCAGCTTAGGCCTAGCGGGGGGGTGGTCCTACAATGAGCAGTTCTTC. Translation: CASSLGLAGGWSYNEQFF.